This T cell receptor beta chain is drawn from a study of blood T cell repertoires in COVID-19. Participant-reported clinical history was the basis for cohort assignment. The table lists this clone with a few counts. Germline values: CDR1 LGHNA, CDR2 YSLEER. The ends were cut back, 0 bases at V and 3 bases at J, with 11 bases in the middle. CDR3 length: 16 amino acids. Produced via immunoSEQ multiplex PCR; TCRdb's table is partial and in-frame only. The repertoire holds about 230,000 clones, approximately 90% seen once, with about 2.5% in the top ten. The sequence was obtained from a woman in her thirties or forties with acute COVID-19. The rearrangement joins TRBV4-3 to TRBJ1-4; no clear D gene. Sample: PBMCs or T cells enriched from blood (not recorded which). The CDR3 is CASSQEMAGPNEKLFF. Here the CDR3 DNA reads TGCGCCAGCAGCCAAGAGATGGCAGGCCCTAATGAAAAACTGTTTTTT.